This TCR beta chain was documented in a study of identifying expanded T cells in peripheral blood. Findings and caveats of the study: Technical replicates showed around 1.1 changed clones; approximately two weeks about 16; four weeks 19. Variance in clone template counts between approximately 2-week samples significantly increased with total template count across all healthy donors.

Method: immunoSEQ multiplex PCR; TCRdb's copy keeps in-frame clones and lacks some. The data show nearly 60,000 clones, with approximately 89% seen just once and about 3.7% held by the top ten. Deletions cut 5 bases from V and 0 bases from J, with 15 bases between. Germline assignment: CDR1 SEHNR and CDR2 FQNEAQ (reference sequence). This CDR3 is 16 amino acids long. To note about this clone: Its antigen is not known.

During the collection period, no donor immune events like infections were recorded. Sequenced material: blood. The sequence was obtained from a person aged 18-70 years in good health. This chain links TRBV7-9 with TRBJ2-3; D not certain. The CDR3 sequence is CASSPKGGRSTDTQYF. DNA for the CDR3: TGTGCCAGCAGCCCCAAGGGCGGCCGAAGCACAGATACGCAGTATTTT.